The 9 T cell receptor beta chains reported below all come from one sample, sequenced in a study of PD-L1 blockade in urothelial cancer. Repertoires were generated with immunoSEQ multiplex PCR, while TCRdb's copy carries only in-frame clones and drops some. The profile shows 70,000 to 75,000 clones, roughly 91% of them singletons. The source was PBMCs, collected around atezolizumab (anti-PD-L1) treatment. The receptors originated from a man between 60 and 70 years old with urothelial cancer.

The chain recombines TRBV19 with TRBJ2-7, with TRBD1 as a possible D gene (6 bases). The CDR3 is 15 amino acids. CDR1 is LNHDA, CDR2 SQIVND, per germline (reference sequence). Between the trimmed V and J ends, which lost 3 bases and 1 base, there was a span of 13 bases. Here the CDR3 DNA reads TGTGCCAGTAGTATGAACGGGCAGGGGTCCTACGAGCAGTACTTC. As protein: CASSMNGQGSYEQYF. Drawing the rest from reference TRBV19 and TRBJ2-7, the complete variable domain is DGGITQSPKYLFRKEGQNVTLSCEQNLNHDAMYWYRQDPGQGLRLIYYSQIVNDFQKGDIAEGYSVSREKKESFPLTVTSAQKNPTAFYLCASSMNGQGSYEQYFGPGTRLTVT.

The gene calls are TRBV6-4 and TRBJ2-7; a weak D match, TRBD2 (6 bases). The V and J ends lost 3 bases and 5 bases respectively, with 11 bases between them. The CDR3 length is 13 residues. Germline CDR1 reads MRHNA; CDR2 reads SNTAGT. The CDR3 nucleotides are TGTGCCAGCAGTGATCAACCGGGGGACGAGCAGTACTTC. This encodes CASSDQPGDEQYF.

The chain links TRBV29-1 to TRBJ2-2; 9 bases line up with TRBD1. This CDR3 region has 16 residues. Trimming took 4 bases from V and 1 from J; bases not matched to a gene: 7. Germline V gene sequence: CDR1 SQVTM, CDR2 ANQGSEA. CDR3 DNA sequence: TGCAGCGTTGGTGTACCGGGACAGGGGAACACCGGGGAGCTGTTTTTT. As protein: CSVGVPGQGNTGELFF.

The gene calls are TRBV5-1 and TRBJ2-5, with 7 positions matching TRBD2. The V and J ends lost 2 bases and 5 bases, in that order; junction bases with no gene match: 12. The CDR3 is 16 amino acids. The germline V gene has CDR1 SGHRS and CDR2 YFSETQ. This chain's CDR3 is CASSLRPGGVAETQYF. The CDR3 region has the DNA TGCGCCAGCAGCTTACGTCCGGGGGGAGTGGCGGAGACCCAGTACTTC.

The chain employs TRBV30 and TRBJ2-1; TRBD2 is a possible D gene (7 bases). Germline loops: CDR1 GTSNPN, CDR2 SVGIG (reference sequence). This CDR3 is built from 15 residues. Trimming cost V 6 bases and J 8 bases, with 23 bases left between them. The chain's CDR3 is CACPQGGAGAYEQFF. The CDR3 nucleotides read TGTGCCTGCCCCCAAGGTGGCGCGGGGGCTTATGAGCAGTTCTTC. The variable domain in full, with the rest retrieved from reference TRBV30 and TRBJ2-1, is SQTIHQWPATLVQPVGSPLSLECTVEGTSNPNLYWYRQAAGRGLQLLFYSVGIGQISSEVPQNLSASRPQDRQFILSSKKLLLSDSGFYLCACPQGGAGAYEQFFGPGTRLTVL.

CDR3 protein: CASSAYSSYEQYF. In nucleotides, the CDR3 is TGTGCCAGCAGCGCTTATTCCAGCTACGAGCAGTACTTC. This chain uses TRBV28 with TRBJ2-7, with no clear D. CDR3 length: 13 amino acids. Germline lookup yields CDR1 MDHEN and CDR2 SYDVKM. The V gene lost 6 bases and the J gene lost 3 bases, with 12 bases spanning the gap.

The chain joins TRBV9 to TRBJ2-5, with 12 bases that match TRBD2. Germline V CDR1 and CDR2: SGDLS, YYNGEE. V was pared by 3 bases and J by 2 bases, with 5 bases of the junction left unmatched. The CDR3 is 16 residues long. CDR3 region: CASSEPGLAGQETQYF. The CDR3, as DNA: TGTGCCAGCAGCGAACCGGGACTAGCGGGTCAAGAGACCCAGTACTTC. The full variable domain, in which reference TRBV9 and TRBJ2-5 provide the parts outside the CDR3, is DSGVTQTPKHLITATGQRVTLRCSPRSGDLSVYWYQQSLDQGLQFLIQYYNGEERAKGNILERFSAQQFPDLHSELNLSSLELGDSALYFCASSEPGLAGQETQYFGPGTRLLVL.

The V and J genes are TRBV10-2 and TRBJ2-7, with TRBD1 matching 12 bases. This CDR3 comprises 15 residues. Germline loops: CDR1 WSHSY, CDR2 SAAADI. V lost 2 bases to trimming and J lost 2 bases; unmatched junction nucleotides: 1. CDR3 DNA sequence: TGCGCCAGCAGTGAGGGGACAGGGGGCCCCTACGAGCAGTACTTC. It specifies CASSEGTGGPYEQYF.

The DNA of the CDR3 is TGTGCCAGCAGCCAAGGAACAGGGCCCTATGGCTACACCTTC. Amino acid sequence: CASSQGTGPYGYTF. The chain joins TRBV4-2 to TRBJ1-2, with D perhaps TRBD1 (6 bases). Germline V gene sequence: CDR1 LGHNA, CDR2 YNFKEQ. Trimming pared 1 base from V and 4 bases from J, leaving 10 bases between. The CDR3 covers 14 residues.